The 24 T cell receptor beta chains reported below all come from one sample, sequenced in a study of control samples from healthy donors and cancer patients (dated by TCRdb to the early 2020s). The library was prepared using the immunoSEQ multiplex PCR assay. TCRdb took this table from immuneACCESS and kept in-frame rearrangements with V and J called. Such tables lack part of the clones; where checked against another copy, unresolved V genes explain under half of the gap, and the rest is unexplained. Counted in this sample were 100,000 to 150,000 clones; roughly 91% of them appeared once. More than 6.5% of the sample is taken by the ten largest. The sequencing sample was made of PBMCs. Source of these receptors: a man aged 45-60 years with head and neck cancer.

The chain has TRBV9 and TRBJ2-7; D not resolved. The V gene's germline CDR1 is SGDLS and CDR2 YYNGEE. The CDR3 has 14 amino acids. V was clipped by 1 base and J by 4 bases, with 12 bases between them. The CDR3 protein is CASSVSAERYEQYF. DNA of the CDR3: TGTGCCAGCAGCGTATCGGCAGAGCGTTACGAGCAGTACTTC. The complete variable domain, with remaining parts taken from reference TRBV9 and TRBJ2-7, reads DSGVTQTPKHLITATGQRVTLRCSPRSGDLSVYWYQQSLDQGLQFLIQYYNGEERAKGNILERFSAQQFPDLHSELNLSSLELGDSALYFCASSVSAERYEQYFGPGTRLTVT.

The chain employs TRBV7-9 and TRBJ2-1; D remains unclear. Germline CDR1 SEHNR, CDR2 FQNEAQ (reference sequence). There are 11 residues in the CDR3. Trimming stripped 2 bases from V and 9 bases from J, with 5 bases between. The CDR3 DNA reads TGTGCCAGCAGCTTATCTGCTGAGCAGTTCTTC. Translating gives CASSLSAEQFF.

The chain links TRBV14 to TRBJ1-5; D may be TRBD1 (6 bases). V lost 8 bases and J lost 4, with 15 bases in between. Germline CDR1 reads SGHDN; CDR2 reads FVKESK. The CDR3 spans 14 residues. CDR3 region: CASHQAGDNQPQHF. The DNA of the CDR3 is TGTGCCAGCCACCAGGCAGGGGATAATCAGCCCCAGCATTTT.

The chain couples TRBV9 to TRBJ1-5; a possible D gene is TRBD1 (6 bases). The CDR3 extends over 15 amino acids. V dropped 0 bases and J dropped 5 bases, with 12 bases sitting between them. CDR1 SGDLS and CDR2 YYNGEE come from the germline V gene. The CDR3 region is CASSVEGQLDQPQHF. The CDR3, as DNA: TGTGCCAGCAGCGTAGAGGGACAACTCGATCAGCCCCAGCATTTT. Based on the CDR3 plus reference TRBV9 and TRBJ1-5, the full variable domain is DSGVTQTPKHLITATGQRVTLRCSPRSGDLSVYWYQQSLDQGLQFLIQYYNGEERAKGNILERFSAQQFPDLHSELNLSSLELGDSALYFCASSVEGQLDQPQHFGDGTRLSIL.

This clone was found a few times. V gene TRBV20-1 combines with J gene TRBJ2-3; possibly TRBD2 for D (6 bases). The CDR3 runs to 14 residues. The ends were cut back, 5 bases at V and 4 bases at J, with 16 bases in the middle. Germline V gene lookup returns CDR1 DFQATT and CDR2 SNEGSKA (reference sequence). The CDR3 spells CSAGGPPGADTQYF. Written as DNA, the CDR3 is TGCAGTGCTGGTGGGCCCCCGGGGGCAGATACGCAGTATTTT.

The chain has TRBV15 and TRBJ1-1, with 7 nucleotides matching TRBD1. CDR1 is LNHNV, CDR2 YYDKDF, per germline (reference sequence). This CDR3 contains 11 residues. The V gene end was trimmed by 5 bases and the J gene end by 6 bases; junction bases not matched to a gene: 0. DNA of the CDR3: TGTGCCACCAGCGGGACAGCTGAAGCTTTCTTT. It translates to CATSGTAEAFF. Using reference TRBV15 and TRBJ1-1 for the parts outside the CDR3, the full variable domain is DAMVIQNPRYQVTQFGKPVTLSCSQTLNHNVMYWYQQKSSQAPKLLFHYYDKDFNNEADTPDNFQSRRPNTSFCFLDIRSPGLGDTAMYLCATSGTAEAFFGQGTRLTVV.

This chain uses TRBV5-5 with TRBJ2-1; D is ambiguous. Deletions cut 1 base from V and 15 bases from J, with 14 bases between. This CDR3 comprises 12 residues. Germline-derived CDR1 and CDR2 are SGHKS and YYEKEE (reference sequence). Here the CDR3 DNA reads TGTGCCAGCAGCTTGAATGGAGCCTGGCTGTTCTTC. Translated, it gives CASSLNGAWLFF. Drawing the rest from reference TRBV5-5 and TRBJ2-1, the complete variable domain is DAGVTQSPTHLIKTRGQQVTLRCSPISGHKSVSWYQQVLGQGPQFIFQYYEKEERGRGNFPDRFSARQFPNYSSELNVNALLLGDSALYLCASSLNGAWLFFGPGTRLTVL.

The J gene is TRBJ2-3, the V gene TRBV11-1, with TRBD2 matching 11 bases. CDR1 and CDR2 (germline): SGHAT, FQDESV (reference sequence). V dropped 3 bases and J dropped 6; count of bases not matched to a gene: 5. This CDR3 is 15 amino acids long. CDR3 protein: CASSLTSGTADTQYF. The CDR3 nucleotides read TGTGCCAGCAGCTTGACTAGCGGGACCGCGGATACGCAGTATTTT.

The chain is built from TRBV7-7 and TRBJ2-5; D might be TRBD1 (6 bases). Germline V gene lookup returns CDR1 SSHAT and CDR2 FNYEAQ (reference sequence). V was clipped by 5 bases and J by 5 bases, with 9 bases between them. The length of the CDR3 is 12 residues. The CDR3 DNA reads TGTGCCAGCAGCCCGGACAGTGAGACCCAGTACTTC. Protein product: CASSPDSETQYF.

V is TRBV27 and J is TRBJ2-7; TRBD2 aligns across 14 bases. Trimming removed 5 bases from V and 5 bases from J; junction bases left unmatched: 8. Germline V CDR1 and CDR2: MNHEY, SMNVEV (reference sequence). CDR3 length equals 16 residues. The CDR3 nucleotides are TGTGCCAGCAGTCCCGGGACTAGCGGGGGCCTGAACGAGCAGTACTTC. Translation: CASSPGTSGGLNEQYF.

The chain has TRBV5-1 and TRBJ2-2, with 9 positions matching TRBD2. The germline gives CDR1 SGHRS, CDR2 YFSETQ. With V trimmed by 5 bases and J by 1 base, 0 bases remained unmatched. The length of the CDR3 is 14 residues. The CDR3 DNA is TGCGCCAGCAGGACTAGCGGGAACACCGGGGAGCTGTTTTTT. Its protein is CASRTSGNTGELFF.

The V and J genes are TRBV18 and TRBJ2-7, with 8 bases lining up with TRBD2. The CDR3 is 12 amino acids. Germline values: CDR1 KGHSH, CDR2 LQKENI. The junction had 2 bases not matched to a gene; V was cut back by 3 bases and J by 7 bases. Written as DNA, the CDR3 is TGTGCCAGCTCACCCGGGAGGGGGGAGCAGTACTTC. It encodes CASSPGRGEQYF.

The chain couples TRBV11-2 to TRBJ2-7; 9 bases agree with TRBD1. This CDR3 has 14 residues. The V gene end was trimmed by 5 bases and the J gene end by 5 bases; junction bases not matched to a gene: 7. From germline, CDR1 is SGHAT and CDR2 FQNNGV. The CDR3: CASSLQQGANEQYF. In DNA, the CDR3 is TGTGCCAGCAGCCTCCAACAGGGGGCGAACGAGCAGTACTTC.

This sequence joins TRBV11-2 and TRBJ2-7; D perhaps matches TRBD2 (5 bases). Germline V gene data show CDR1 as SGHAT and CDR2 as FQNNGV. The CDR3 runs to 12 residues. V shed 9 bases and J shed 4 bases, with 13 bases lying between them. Written as DNA, the CDR3 is TGTGCCAGTAGAAGCGGATCTTACGAGCAGTACTTC. This gives the protein CASRSGSYEQYF.

This chain uses TRBV11-2 with TRBJ1-1; D is unresolved. The CDR3 consists of 15 residues. Deletions cut 4 bases from V and 5 bases from J, with 17 bases between. Germline V gene sequence: CDR1 SGHAT, CDR2 FQNNGV. DNA of the CDR3: TGTGCCAGCAGCTCGCTCTCCGGTTTTGGTACTGAAGCTTTCTTT. Encoded protein: CASSSLSGFGTEAFF. Drawing the rest from reference TRBV11-2 and TRBJ1-1, the complete variable domain is EAGVAQSPRYKIIEKRQSVAFWCNPISGHATLYWYQQILGQGPKLLIQFQNNGVVDDSQLPKDRFSAERLKGVDSTLKIQPAKLEDSAVYLCASSSLSGFGTEAFFGQGTRLTVV.

The chain is built from TRBV5-6 and TRBJ2-1; D unresolved. This CDR3 comprises 15 residues. Germline CDR1 SGHDT, CDR2 YYEEEE. The V and J ends lost 0 bases and 0 bases respectively, with 7 bases between them. Written as DNA, the CDR3 is TGTGCCAGCAGCTTGGACCCCAACTCCTACAATGAGCAGTTCTTC. Translated: CASSLDPNSYNEQFF.

The V and J genes are TRBV4-1 and TRBJ2-3; the match to TRBD2 covers 12 bases. Trimming cost V 4 bases and J 6 bases; bases outside gene matches: 11. CDR3 length: 17 residues. Per the germline V gene, CDR1 is MGHRA and CDR2 is YSYEKL. CDR3 in amino acids: CASSPSLAGGIEDTQYF. CDR3 nucleotides: TGCGCCAGCAGCCCCTCACTAGCGGGAGGAATAGAGGATACGCAGTATTTT.

The gene calls are TRBV9 and TRBJ2-7; D is perhaps TRBD2 (5 bases). The CDR3 is made up of 14 amino acids. V lost 4 bases and J 2 bases, leaving 13 bases between the germline ends. CDR1 SGDLS and CDR2 YYNGEE come from the germline V gene. The CDR3 region is CASSWKAGAYEQYF. CDR3 sequence (DNA): TGTGCCAGCAGCTGGAAGGCCGGGGCCTACGAGCAGTACTTC.

This clone was counted many times. The genes are TRBV7-9 and TRBJ1-2; no clear D. V was cut by 3 bases and J by 0 bases, with 5 bases left in between. Germline values: CDR1 SEHNR, CDR2 FQNEAQ (reference sequence). CDR3 length: 13 amino acids. CDR3 sequence reads: CASSFSANYGYTF. CDR3 bases: TGTGCCAGCAGCTTCTCCGCTAACTATGGCTACACCTTC.

This chain links TRBV15 with TRBJ2-7; 9 bases are shared with TRBD2. V lost 1 base and J lost 2; bases outside the gene matches: 3. The CDR3 extends over 15 amino acids. Germline-derived CDR1 and CDR2 are LNHNV and YYDKDF (reference sequence). DNA for the CDR3: TGTGCCACCAGCAGAGGCGGGGGGGGACCCTACGAGCAGTACTTC. Its translation is CATSRGGGGPYEQYF.

The chain joins TRBV10-2 to TRBJ2-1; D gene uncertain. This CDR3 spans 13 amino acids. The V end lost 2 bases, the J end lost 5 bases, and 7 bases lay between the germline ends. The V gene's germline CDR1 is WSHSY and CDR2 SAAADI. The CDR3 reads CASSERGHNEQFF. The CDR3 DNA sequence: TGCGCCAGCAGTGAGAGAGGACACAATGAGCAGTTCTTC.

There are a few counts of this clone. The CDR3, as DNA: TGTGCCAGCACCGTAGGGGGCGGATCACCCCTCCACTTT. Amino acids: CASTVGGGSPLHF. J is TRBJ1-6 and V is TRBV6-6, with 7 nucleotides matching TRBD1. The CDR3 runs 13 residues. The junction had 7 bases not matched to a gene; V was cut back by 7 bases and J by 10 bases. Germline V lookup: CDR1 MNHNY, CDR2 SVGAGI (reference sequence).

The chain couples TRBV7-9 to TRBJ2-7; 11 bases line up with TRBD2. CDR3 length: 15 residues. The ends lost 5 bases at V and 4 bases at J; junction bases unmatched: 7. Per the germline V gene, CDR1 is SEHNR and CDR2 is FQNEAQ (reference sequence). CDR3 in DNA: TGTGCCAGCAGCCTAAAACTAGCGGGAGATTACGAGCAGTACTTC. Its protein is CASSLKLAGDYEQYF.

This clone is a singleton in its sample. This CDR3 reads CASRKGNQPQHF. Here the CDR3 DNA reads TGTGCCAGTAGAAAGGGAAATCAGCCCCAGCATTTT. The V call is TRBV19, the J call TRBJ1-5; unclear D gene. V lost 6 bases and J lost 4, with 7 bases in between. Looked up from germline, CDR1 is LNHDA and CDR2 is SQIVND (reference sequence). The CDR3 loop spans 12 amino acids.